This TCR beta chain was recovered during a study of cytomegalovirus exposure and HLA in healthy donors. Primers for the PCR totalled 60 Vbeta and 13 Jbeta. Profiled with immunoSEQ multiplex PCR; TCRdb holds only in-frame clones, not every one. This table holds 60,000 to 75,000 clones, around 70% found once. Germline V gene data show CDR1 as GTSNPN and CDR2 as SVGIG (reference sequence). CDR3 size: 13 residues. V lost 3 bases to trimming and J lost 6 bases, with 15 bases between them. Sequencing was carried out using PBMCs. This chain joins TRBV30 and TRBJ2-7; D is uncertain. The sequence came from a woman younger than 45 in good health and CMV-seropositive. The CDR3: CAWSAWASTEQYF. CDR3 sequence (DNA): TGTGCCTGGAGCGCATGGGCCTCCACCGAGCAGTACTTC.